Sequencing of this T cell receptor (beta chain) was carried out in a study of CD8 T cells in Susac syndrome. Regarding the study as a whole: Among people with Susac, CD8+ clonal expansion was greatest in TEMRA cells and active patients. The authors acknowledged that the study's TCR sequencing and HLA analysis involved relatively few individuals.

Trimming pared 6 bases from V and 0 bases from J, leaving 13 bases between. Germline-derived CDR1 and CDR2 are MNHEY and SMNVEV (reference sequence). This CDR3 is built from 15 residues. Points on this clonotype: Antigen specificity is unknown.

An amount of RNA that ranged from roughly 0.5 to 1 ug was reverse transcribed with random hexamers. Across 54 Vbeta and 13 Jbeta, immunoSEQ multiplex PCR amplified TCR beta CDR3. Each CDR3 protein gets one entry after TCRdb re-called the immunoSEQ multiplex PCR reads with MiXCR. The sample consists of fewer than 140,000 distinct CDR3 sequences, around 94% of them appearing once. Negative isolation yielded CD8+ and CD4+ T cells; FACS enriched TEMRA cells. The rearrangement links TRBV27 to TRBJ2-3; D ambiguous. Sequenced: CD8+ T cells from PBMCs. This clonotype was obtained from a human donor with Susac syndrome. CDR3 bases: TGTGCCAGCAGATCCCACCTTGGTAGCACAGATACGCAGTATTTT. This gives the protein CASRSHLGSTDTQYF.